The entry that follows covers one T cell receptor (beta chain) sequence. The sample originates from a study of T cell responses to AZD1222 COVID-19 vaccine. Study in general: Second doses were pooled across both intervals (about 4 or about 12 weeks).

The V segment lost 5 bases and the J segment 5 bases; nucleotides outside the gene matches: 1. CDR3 length: 13 residues. CDR1 is MNHEY and CDR2 is SMNVEV in the germline V gene (reference sequence). Produced via immunoSEQ multiplex PCR; TCRdb's table is partial and in-frame only. This sample has more than 150,000 clones, with around 94% found just once. Source: peripheral blood, taken on day 0 of AZD1222 vaccination. This receptor was taken from an adult in good health. The gene calls are TRBV27 and TRBJ2-7; 12 bases agree with TRBD2. For the CDR3, the DNA is TGTGCCAGCAGTACTAGCGGGAGGCACGAGCAGTACTTC. It specifies CASSTSGRHEQYF.